This T cell receptor beta chain stems from a study of CD8+ T cells in alopecia areata. This clone was picked up a small number of times. Lesional scalp tissue (obtained by punch biopsy) and peripheral blood were collected from alopecia areata patients. Trimming cost V 0 bases and J 2 bases, with 11 bases left between them. Germline assignment: CDR1 SEHNR and CDR2 FQNEAQ (reference sequence). This CDR3 has 15 residues. cDNA reverse transcribed from extracted RNA served as the sequencing template. Clones were read by immunoSEQ multiplex PCR, and TCRdb kept only the in-frame ones, dropping some. Among 50,000 to 70,000 clones listed, roughly 45% were seen once.

V is TRBV7-9 and J is TRBJ2-7, with D perhaps TRBD2 (6 bases). Input material: NKG2D-low CD8+ T cells sorted from blood. The receptor was isolated from a human donor with alopecia areata. The CDR3 DNA follows: TGTGCCAGCAGCTTAGCACGGGAGTTCGCCTACGAGCAGTACTTC. This translates into CASSLAREFAYEQYF. The entire variable domain, with the rest obtained from reference TRBV7-9 and TRBJ2-7, is as follows: DTGVSQNPRHKITKRGQNVTFRCDPISEHNRLYWYRQTLGQGPEFLTYFQNEAQLEKSRLLSDRFSAERPKGSFSTLEIQRTEQGDSAMYLCASSLAREFAYEQYFGPGTRLTVT.